This TCR beta chain was identified in a study of CD8 T cells in seronegative destructive rheumatoid arthritis (TCRdb year 2020). For the wider study: Most of the eight CND-RA patients were receiving biological drugs at sampling. The seropositive RA, seronegative RA and healthy control comparison cohorts were taken from a previously published TCRbeta dataset and were not newly sequenced. Peripheral CD8+ TCRbeta repertoires were compared between CCP-negative destructive rheumatoid arthritis (CND-RA) patients and newly diagnosed seropositive RA, seronegative RA and healthy controls.

The paper's findings and limits, for the study overall: The authors read the apparently distinct set of enriched public clonotypes carried by CND-RA patients as support for a separate disease subset. With age adjusted for, CD8+ TCRbeta repertoires in CND-RA patients appeared less diverse and more clonal than repertoires in other RA subtypes. The small size of the CND-RA cohort was acknowledged as a study limitation. Because diagnostic samples were lacking, the TCR repertoire differences may partly reflect years of poor disease control rather than having been present at onset. Across the 110,000 or so clonotypes tested, no public clonotype enrichment survived Benjamini-Hochberg correction. Compared with controls and other RA subtypes, CND-RA repertoires contained more CMV-reactive and fewer influenza A-reactive CD8+ TCRbeta sequences.

The CDR1 and CDR2 encoded by the germline V gene are MGHRA and YSYEKL. The junction shows trimming of 0 bases on V and 2 bases on J, plus 8 bases between the germline ends. The CDR3 starts with the cysteine, ends with the phenylalanine, and has 15 residues. The only DNA kept is the CDR3, 45 bases in frame from the first base. A negative result on the clinical CCP2 antibody test was shown by CND-RA patients, and progression of joint destruction was observed despite active therapy. All CND-RA patients were characterized by typical joint destruction in wrists and ankles and by failure of conventional anti-rheumatic therapy. Instead of being sampled at diagnosis, CND-RA patients were sampled after long disease histories, which in several cases spanned decades. Roughly 50 millilitres of EDTA-anticoagulated peripheral blood were collected from each patient. Peripheral blood mononuclear cells were isolated by Ficoll-Paque PLUS density gradient separation. Using AutoMACS magnetic bead positive selection, CD8+ cells were isolated from either fresh or cryopreserved PBMCs, and flow cytometry was used to check purity. Genomic DNA was extracted with Nucleospin Tissue or Tissue XS kits and quantified on a Qubit 2.0 fluorometer.

Only one count was recorded for this clone. The antigen it binds to is not known. No qualities accompany the bases; no much larger clone lies one base away. Genomic DNA from CD8+ cells was used for TCRbeta sequencing according to the manufacturer's instructions. A genomics technology centre in Finland ran the TCRbeta sequencing, which was done with the immunoSEQ assay. The study's own analysis went as follows. Clonotype tables from the immunoSEQ preprocessing pipeline were converted to VDJtools format, and non-productive clonotypes were removed. Samples with fewer than 10,000 reads were excluded, the remaining samples were subsampled to 10,000 reads, and most of the eight CND-RA samples met this threshold. The VDJtools CalcDiversityStats function was applied to data subsampled to 10,000 reads to calculate Shannon-Wiener, Simpson and clonality indices. To infer antigen specificity, non-singleton TCRbeta clonotypes were hard-matched against VDJdb, with no mismatches permitted. CDR3 sequences differing by one amino acid (Hamming distance 1) were grouped into clusters with potentially shared antigen targets. After groups were resampled to six samples, public clonotypes were tested for group enrichment with one-sided Fisher's exact tests, and this procedure was repeated ten times. In its TCRdb copy, this immuneACCESS table keeps in-frame sequences only and misses some clones. Where compared with another copy, unresolved V genes explain less than half of these, and the others have no known cause. V and J calls and clone size are those listed in that table; D and trimming were worked out from the DNA. The sample table shows under 15,000 clones, and about four fifths are seen once. The top ten clonotypes cover about a quarter of the sample.

The TCR sequence derives from a woman aged 30-55 years with seronegative destructive rheumatoid arthritis. Sequenced material: CD8+ T cells from blood. The chain was built from TRBV4-1 and TRBJ2-1; the D gene remains uncertain. CDR3 region: CASSQEQITYNEQFF. Read as DNA, the sequence is TGCGCCAGCAGCCAAGAGCAGATAACCTACAATGAGCAGTTCTTC.